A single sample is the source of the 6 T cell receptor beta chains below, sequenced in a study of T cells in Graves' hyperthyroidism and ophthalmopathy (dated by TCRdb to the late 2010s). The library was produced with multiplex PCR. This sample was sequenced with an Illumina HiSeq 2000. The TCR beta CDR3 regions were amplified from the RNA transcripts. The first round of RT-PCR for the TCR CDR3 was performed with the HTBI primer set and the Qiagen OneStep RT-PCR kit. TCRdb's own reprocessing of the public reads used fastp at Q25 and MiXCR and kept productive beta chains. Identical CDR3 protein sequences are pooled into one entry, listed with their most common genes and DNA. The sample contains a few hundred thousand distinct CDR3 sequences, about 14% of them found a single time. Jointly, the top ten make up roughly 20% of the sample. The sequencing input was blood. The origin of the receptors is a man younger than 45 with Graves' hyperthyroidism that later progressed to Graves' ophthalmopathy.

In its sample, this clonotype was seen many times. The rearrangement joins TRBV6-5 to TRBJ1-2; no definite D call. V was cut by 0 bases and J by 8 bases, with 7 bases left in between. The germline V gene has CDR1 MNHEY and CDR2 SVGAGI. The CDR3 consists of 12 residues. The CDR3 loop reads CASSYSMGGYTF. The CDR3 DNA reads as TGTGCCAGCAGTTACTCGATGGGGGGCTACACCTTC.

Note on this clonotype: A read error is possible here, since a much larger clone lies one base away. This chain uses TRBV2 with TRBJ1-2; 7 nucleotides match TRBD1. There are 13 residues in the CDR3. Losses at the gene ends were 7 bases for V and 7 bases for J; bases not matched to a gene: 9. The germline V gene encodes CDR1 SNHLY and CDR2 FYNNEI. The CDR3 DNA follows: TGTGCCAGCACCGAGGGACAGCGGATTGGCTACACCTTC. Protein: CASTEGQRIGYTF.

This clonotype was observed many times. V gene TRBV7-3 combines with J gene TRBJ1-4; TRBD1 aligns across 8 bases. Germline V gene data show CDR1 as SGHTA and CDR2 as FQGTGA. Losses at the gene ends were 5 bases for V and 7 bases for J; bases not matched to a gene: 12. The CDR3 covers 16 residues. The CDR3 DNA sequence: TGTGCCAGCAGCCTAAACAGGGGGAATTTCGGTGAAAAACTGTTTTTT. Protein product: CASSLNRGNFGEKLFF.

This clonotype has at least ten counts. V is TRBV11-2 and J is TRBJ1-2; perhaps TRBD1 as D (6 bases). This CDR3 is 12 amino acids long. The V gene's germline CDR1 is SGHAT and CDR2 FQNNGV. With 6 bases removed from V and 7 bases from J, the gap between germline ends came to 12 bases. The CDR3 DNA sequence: TGTGCCAGCAGTCCCTTGGGGGCTGGCTACACCTTC. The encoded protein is CASSPLGAGYTF. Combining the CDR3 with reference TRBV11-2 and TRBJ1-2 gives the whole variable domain EAGVAQSPRYKIIEKRQSVAFWCNPISGHATLYWYQQILGQGPKLLIQFQNNGVVDDSQLPKDRFSAERLKGVDSTLKIQPAKLEDSAVYLCASSPLGAGYTFGSGTRLTVV.

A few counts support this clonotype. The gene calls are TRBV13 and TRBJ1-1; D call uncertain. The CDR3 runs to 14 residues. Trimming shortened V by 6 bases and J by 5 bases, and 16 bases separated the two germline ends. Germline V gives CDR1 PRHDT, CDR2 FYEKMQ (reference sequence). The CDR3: CASSDRGSYTEAFF. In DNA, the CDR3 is TGTGCCAGCAGTGACCGCGGGTCGTATACTGAAGCTTTCTTT.

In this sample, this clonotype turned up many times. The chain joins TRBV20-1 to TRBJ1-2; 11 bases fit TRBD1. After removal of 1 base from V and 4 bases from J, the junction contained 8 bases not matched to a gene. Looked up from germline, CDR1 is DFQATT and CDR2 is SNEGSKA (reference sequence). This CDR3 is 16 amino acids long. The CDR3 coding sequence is TGCAGTGCTAGAGTGGTGGGACAGGGGGGTAGCTATGGCTACACCTTC. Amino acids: CSARVVGQGGSYGYTF.